A selection of T cell receptor beta chains follows, all from one sample in a study of T cells in Graves' hyperthyroidism and ophthalmopathy. TCRdb re-analysed the multiplex PCR reads in MiXCR, keeping a single row per CDR3 protein. The sample comprises 600,000 to 850,000 distinct CDR3 sequences, around 19% of which are singletons, and approximately 15% rests with the top ten. The sample was blood. These receptors were taken from a woman aged 45-59 years with Graves' hyperthyroidism that later progressed to Graves' ophthalmopathy. The conserved cysteine and the conserved F or W are not part of the CDR3 here. Only some rows state a clone size, as once, few, many or a class for expanded clones.

>-|TRBV15
ATSSGGAVNEQF
>many|TRBV11-2
ASSLDSVGTQY
>many|TRBV5-1
ASSLAGAGNTIY
>many|TRBV3-1
ASIVRGADYGYT
>many|TRBV5-1
ASSLEVRWDTEAF
>-|TRBV12-3/TRBV12-4
ASTLGGTQY
>many|TRBV11-2
ASSPGLAGGPRTDTQY
>-|TRBV5-6
ASSLRDSGELF
>many|TRBV12-3/TRBV12-4
ASSPTTEDTQY
>few|TRBV4-2
ASSREGGAEAF
>few|TRBV10-1
ASSDPGRGINNEQF
>-|TRBV6-1
ASRQDLQVEY
>-|TRBV20-1
SARDVRKSTEKLF
>few|TRBV20-1
SARGRGAPYEQY
>-|TRBV7-9
ASRDRYGYT
>few|TRBV5-1
ASTFAAGNTEAF
>-|TRBV7-6
ASSAPPPRPAVGTQY